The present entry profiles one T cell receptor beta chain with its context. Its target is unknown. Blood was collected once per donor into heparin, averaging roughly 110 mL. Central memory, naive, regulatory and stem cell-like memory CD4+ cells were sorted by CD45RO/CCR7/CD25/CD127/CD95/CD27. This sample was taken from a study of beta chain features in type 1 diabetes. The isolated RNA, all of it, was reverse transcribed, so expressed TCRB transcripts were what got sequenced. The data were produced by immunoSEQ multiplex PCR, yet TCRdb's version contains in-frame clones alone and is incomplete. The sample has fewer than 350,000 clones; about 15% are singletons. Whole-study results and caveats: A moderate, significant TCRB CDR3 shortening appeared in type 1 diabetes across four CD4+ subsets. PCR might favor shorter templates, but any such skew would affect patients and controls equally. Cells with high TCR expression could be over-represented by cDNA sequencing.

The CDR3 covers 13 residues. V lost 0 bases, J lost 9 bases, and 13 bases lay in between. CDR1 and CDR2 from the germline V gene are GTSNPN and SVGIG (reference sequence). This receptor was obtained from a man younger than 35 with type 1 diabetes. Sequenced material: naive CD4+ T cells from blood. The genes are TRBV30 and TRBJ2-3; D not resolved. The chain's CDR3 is CAWSVSELKTQYF. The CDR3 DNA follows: TGTGCCTGGAGTGTAAGCGAACTAAAGACGCAGTATTTT.